This TCR beta chain was sequenced in a study of Tregs in tolerant kidney transplant recipients. Points on this clone: The antigen remains undetermined.

The V segment lost 3 bases and the J segment 2 bases; nucleotides outside the gene matches: 2. This CDR3 is 15 amino acids long. CDR1 is MNHNS and CDR2 is SASEGT in the germline V gene. Whole-study results and caveats: The most relevant donor-specific Treg TCRbeta repertoire apparently came from expansion with activated donor B cells.

Produced via immunoSEQ multiplex PCR; TCRdb's table is partial and in-frame only. Here the sample spans about 240,000 clones, 65% to 85% being singletons. Source material: CD4+ T cells from blood. This TCR was recovered from a human donor in good health. The V call is TRBV6-1, the J call TRBJ2-3, with 10 nucleotides matching TRBD2. Here the CDR3 DNA reads TGTGCCAGCAGTGAGGGACTAGCGAACACAGATACGCAGTATTTT. Its protein product is CASSEGLANTDTQYF.